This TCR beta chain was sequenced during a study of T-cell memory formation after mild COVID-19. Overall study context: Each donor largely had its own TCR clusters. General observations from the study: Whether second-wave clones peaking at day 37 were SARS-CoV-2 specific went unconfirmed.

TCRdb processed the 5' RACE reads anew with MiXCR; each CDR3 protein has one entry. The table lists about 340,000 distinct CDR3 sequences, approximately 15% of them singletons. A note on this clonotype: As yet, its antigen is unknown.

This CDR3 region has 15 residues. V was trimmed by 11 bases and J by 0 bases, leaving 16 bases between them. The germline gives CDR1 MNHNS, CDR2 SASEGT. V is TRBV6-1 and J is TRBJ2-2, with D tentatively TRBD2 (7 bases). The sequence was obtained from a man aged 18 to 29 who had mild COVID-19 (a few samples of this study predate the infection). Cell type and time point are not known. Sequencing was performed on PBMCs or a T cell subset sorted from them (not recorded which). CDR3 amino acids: CAGHEGGPNTGELFF. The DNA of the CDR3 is TGTGCCGGCCATGAGGGGGGGCCGAACACCGGGGAGCTGTTTTTT.